This T cell receptor beta chain came from a study of identical twins. The V and J ends lost 4 bases and 3 bases respectively, with 9 bases between them. CDR1 is SQVTM and CDR2 is ANQGSEA in the germline V gene. The CDR3 sequence is 12 residues long. TCRdb re-analysed the 5' RACE reads in MiXCR, keeping a single row per CDR3 protein. Of roughly 720,000 distinct CDR3 sequences in the sample, roughly 18% were seen once. This clonotype has only a few counts. This same sample was also taken into another study, of T cells expressing NK-cell markers. In that study: CD8+ T cells in 5 or 6 donors included dominant NKG2C+ clonotypes at about 1.0-7.5%.

V and J are TRBV29-1 and TRBJ1-1; unclear D gene. This TCR was recovered from a woman between 18 and 30 years old in good health. The sequencing input was PBMCs. CDR3 nucleotides: TGCAGCGTTGGAAGGGTGCACACTGAAGCTTTCTTT. It encodes CSVGRVHTEAFF.